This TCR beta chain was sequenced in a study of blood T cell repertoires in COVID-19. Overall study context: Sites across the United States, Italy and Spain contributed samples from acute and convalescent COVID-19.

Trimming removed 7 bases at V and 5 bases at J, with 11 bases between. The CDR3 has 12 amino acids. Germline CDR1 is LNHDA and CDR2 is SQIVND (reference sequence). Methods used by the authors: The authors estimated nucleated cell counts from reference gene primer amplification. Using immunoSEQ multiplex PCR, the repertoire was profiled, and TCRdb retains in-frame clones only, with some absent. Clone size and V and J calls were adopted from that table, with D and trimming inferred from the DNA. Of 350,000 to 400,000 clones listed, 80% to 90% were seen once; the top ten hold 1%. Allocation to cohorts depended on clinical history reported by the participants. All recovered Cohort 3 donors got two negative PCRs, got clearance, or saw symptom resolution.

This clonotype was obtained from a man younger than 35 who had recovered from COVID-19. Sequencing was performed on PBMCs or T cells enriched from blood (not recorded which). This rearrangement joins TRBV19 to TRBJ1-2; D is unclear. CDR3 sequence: CASKAAKYGYTF. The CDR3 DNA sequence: TGTGCCAGTAAGGCGGCGAAATATGGCTACACCTTC.